This is a list of T cell receptor beta chains from one sample in a study of shared clonotypes between healthy human individuals. TCRdb's table, derived via immunoSEQ multiplex PCR, lists solely in-frame clones and lacks some. The sample holds about 510,000 clones, nearly 80% seen once. Sequencing was performed on PBMCs. The receptors shown here come from a woman aged 40 to 50 in good health. Some clones in this sample may be carry-over from other donors' samples. The CDR3 runs from the conserved cysteine through the conserved F or W. A D gene is named only where the DNA matches it firmly. Where a row states a size, it is once, few, many or the class of an expanded clone; other rows omit it.

cdr3_aa	cdr3_nt	j_call	cdr3_length	clone_size	v_call	d_call
CASSLAQGAGGPSREQYF	TGTGCCAGCAGCTTAGCGCAGGGAGCGGGAGGGCCCTCGCGTGAGCAGTACTTC	TRBJ2-7	18	NA	TRBV7-8	TRBD2
CASSLVGAGGRQFF	TGTGCCAGCAGCTTAGTGGGAGCGGGCGGGAGGCAGTTCTTC	TRBJ2-1	14	NA	TRBV7-9	TRBD2
CASSKIRGGIHEQYF	TGTGCCAGCAGTAAGATCAGGGGGGGGATACACGAGCAGTACTTC	TRBJ2-7	15	NA	TRBV6-5	NA
CASSLQESGEKLFF	TGTGCCAGCAGTTTACAGGAATCAGGTGAAAAACTGTTTTTT	TRBJ1-4	14	NA	TRBV28	NA
CASSSTGTSGGANTGELFF	TGTGCCAGCAGCTCCACTGGGACTAGCGGAGGAGCGAACACCGGGGAGCTGTTTTTT	TRBJ2-2	19	NA	TRBV9	TRBD2
CASRFRDIALYEQYF	TGTGCCAGCAGATTCCGGGATATAGCGTTATACGAGCAGTACTTC	TRBJ2-7	15	few	TRBV28	NA
CASSQDDARLAGGYEQYF	TGTGCCAGCAGCCAAGATGATGCGCGGCTAGCAGGGGGCTACGAGCAGTACTTC	TRBJ2-7	18	NA	TRBV4-2	TRBD1
CASSFGANYGYTF	TGTGCCAGCAGCTTTGGAGCCAACTATGGCTACACCTTC	TRBJ1-2	13	NA	TRBV11-2	NA
CASSPALGLLGDGYTF	TGTGCCAGCAGTCCCGCCCTTGGCCTCCTTGGAGATGGCTACACCTTC	TRBJ1-2	16	NA	TRBV27	NA
CASSELAGGIYNEQFF	TGCGCCAGCAGCGAACTAGCGGGAGGGATTTACAATGAGCAGTTCTTC	TRBJ2-1	16	NA	TRBV5-1	TRBD2
CASSVLAGAGHEQYF	TGTGCCAGCAGTGTACTAGCGGGAGCTGGCCACGAGCAGTACTTC	TRBJ2-7	15	NA	TRBV6-1	TRBD2
CASSEVSNFNTEAFF	TGTGCCAGCAGTGAGGTATCGAATTTTAACACTGAAGCTTTCTTT	TRBJ1-1	15	NA	TRBV6-1	NA
CASTSLRDTQYF	TGTGCCAGCACCAGTTTGAGGGATACGCAGTATTTT	TRBJ2-3	12	NA	TRBV28	NA
CASSAQDTQYF	TGTGCCAGCTCCGCGCAGGATACGCAGTATTTT	TRBJ2-3	11	few	TRBV18	NA
CASSSSGVGELFF	TGTGCCAGCAGCTCCTCGGGGGTCGGGGAGCTGTTTTTT	TRBJ2-2	13	NA	TRBV7-6	NA
CASSQVRSGGFSYNEQFF	TGCGCCAGCAGCCAAGTCCGTAGCGGGGGGTTCTCCTACAATGAGCAGTTCTTC	TRBJ2-1	18	NA	TRBV4-3	TRBD2
CAISGRGLKANYGYTF	TGTGCCATCTCGGGCAGGGGGCTTAAAGCTAACTATGGCTACACCTTC	TRBJ1-2	16	NA	TRBV10-3	TRBD1
CASSFQQAAGANVLTF	TGTGCCAGCAGCTTCCAGCAGGCCGCCGGGGCCAACGTCCTGACTTTC	TRBJ2-6	16	NA	TRBV7-2	NA
CASRPNRAFNQPQHF	TGTGCAAGTCGTCCAAACCGGGCCTTCAATCAGCCCCAGCATTTT	TRBJ1-5	15	few	TRBV12-2	NA
CASSQGGAGTGELFF	TGTGCCAGCAGCCAAGGGGGGGCCGGCACCGGGGAGCTGTTTTTT	TRBJ2-2	15	NA	TRBV11-3	NA
CASRIDTQYF	TGTGCCAGCAGGATAGATACGCAGTATTTT	TRBJ2-3	10	NA	TRBV6-1	NA
CSVGMGTEAFF	TGCAGCGTTGGGATGGGGACTGAAGCTTTCTTT	TRBJ1-1	11	few	TRBV29-1	NA
CASSPMQGDMNTEAFF	TGTGCCAGCTCACCGATGCAGGGGGACATGAACACTGAAGCTTTCTTT	TRBJ1-1	16	NA	TRBV18	TRBD1
CSARDRQTQYF	TGCAGTGCTAGAGATAGACAGACCCAGTACTTC	TRBJ2-5	11	NA	TRBV20-1	NA
CASSYTSSSYNEQFF	TGTGCCAGCAGTTACACTTCGAGCTCCTACAATGAGCAGTTCTTC	TRBJ2-1	15	NA	TRBV6-5	NA
CASSVVAGAFTDTQYF	TGTGCCAGCAGCGTAGTGGCGGGAGCTTTCACAGATACGCAGTATTTT	TRBJ2-3	16	NA	TRBV9	TRBD2
CSVEKNEGHYGYTF	TGCAGCGTTGAAAAGAACGAGGGACACTATGGCTACACCTTC	TRBJ1-2	14	NA	TRBV29-1	NA
CAWSVPWGQGEKLFF	TGTGCCTGGAGTGTACCTTGGGGACAGGGTGAAAAACTGTTTTTT	TRBJ1-4	15	NA	TRBV30	TRBD1
CASSLRERSYNEQFF	TGTGCCAGCAGCTTGCGGGAGAGGTCCTACAATGAGCAGTTCTTC	TRBJ2-1	15	once	TRBV5-5	NA
CASSSHLLPGGDYGYTF	TGTGCCAGCAGTTCCCATCTACTCCCAGGGGGCGACTATGGCTACACCTTC	TRBJ1-2	17	NA	TRBV28	TRBD1
CASSPQGFEAFF	TGTGCCAGCAGTCCACAGGGATTTGAAGCTTTCTTT	TRBJ1-1	12	NA	TRBV2	NA
CASRAGTSGNYEQYF	TGTGCCAGCAGAGCCGGGACTAGCGGGAACTACGAGCAGTACTTC	TRBJ2-7	15	NA	TRBV6-5	TRBD2
CASRGGGLETQYF	TGTGCCAGTAGAGGAGGCGGATTAGAGACCCAGTACTTC	TRBJ2-5	13	once	TRBV6-1	NA
CASSLHPPADTQYF	TGCGCCAGCAGCTTGCATCCCCCAGCAGATACGCAGTATTTT	TRBJ2-3	14	NA	TRBV5-1	NA
CASKKDPGGGYGYTF	TGTGCCAGCAAGAAAGACCCCGGGGGTGGCTATGGCTACACCTTC	TRBJ1-2	15	NA	TRBV6-1	NA
CASSIAGGPTYEQYF	TGTGCCAGCAGCATAGCGGGAGGGCCCACCTACGAGCAGTACTTC	TRBJ2-7	15	NA	TRBV6-5	TRBD2